The 22 T cell receptor beta chains below all came from one sample that was sequenced in a study of technical replicates of blood from a few donors. The protocol was immunoSEQ multiplex PCR, while the TCRdb copy is restricted to in-frame clones and leaves out a portion. Here the sample spans tens of thousands of clones, 85% to 95% being singletons. Sequenced material: T cells isolated from PBMCs. Receptor source: a human donor in good health.

This chain uses TRBV7-2 with TRBJ2-7; D unclear. There are 16 residues in the CDR3. Germline V CDR1 and CDR2: SGHTA, FQGNSA. V gave up 4 bases and J gave up 0 bases, with 16 bases separating them. In DNA, the CDR3 is TGTGCCAGCAGCTCCCCCCCACCTACTAACTCCTACGAGCAGTACTTC. The encoded protein is CASSSPPPTNSYEQYF.

V usage is TRBV5-1 and J usage is TRBJ2-3; the D gene is possibly TRBD1 (5 bases). The CDR3 runs 14 residues. With 0 bases removed from V and 0 bases from J, the gap between germline ends came to 5 bases. The V gene's germline CDR1 is SGHRS and CDR2 YFSETQ. The CDR3 DNA is TGCGCCAGCAGCTTGGGACAGAGCACAGATACGCAGTATTTT. It translates to CASSLGQSTDTQYF.

V is TRBV7-9 and J is TRBJ1-3; the D is unclear. Germline V CDR1 and CDR2: SEHNR, FQNEAQ (reference sequence). The V end was cut by 3 bases, the J end by 2 bases, with 14 bases between. The CDR3 runs to 16 residues. CDR3 region: CASSFKMALPGNTIYF. The CDR3 nucleotides are TGTGCCAGCAGCTTTAAGATGGCTTTGCCTGGAAACACCATATATTTT. Full variable domain (outside the CDR3, taken from reference TRBV7-9 and TRBJ1-3): DTGVSQNPRHKITKRGQNVTFRCDPISEHNRLYWYRQTLGQGPEFLTYFQNEAQLEKSRLLSDRFSAERPKGSFSTLEIQRTEQGDSAMYLCASSFKMALPGNTIYFGEGSWLTVV.

This rearrangement joins TRBV27 to TRBJ1-1; D gene uncertain. CDR3 size: 14 residues. Looked up from germline, CDR1 is MNHEY and CDR2 is SMNVEV (reference sequence). The V and J ends lost 4 bases and 1 base respectively, with 10 bases between them. CDR3 in DNA: TGTGCCAGCAGTTACACGGGTGGGAACACTGAAGCTTTCTTT. Encoded protein: CASSYTGGNTEAFF.

The gene calls are TRBV7-3 and TRBJ2-1; 9 positions match TRBD2. The trim removed 5 bases at V and 1 base at J, leaving 12 bases unmatched. CDR1 is SGHTA and CDR2 is FQGTGA in the germline V gene. The CDR3 runs to 18 residues. The CDR3 nucleotides read TGTGCCAGCAGCCCAAATCAGATAGCGGGAGCATCCTACAATGAGCAGTTCTTC. This encodes CASSPNQIAGASYNEQFF.

This clone was detected only once. The J gene is TRBJ2-1, the V gene TRBV2, with 8 bases matching TRBD1. There are 13 residues in the CDR3. CDR1 and CDR2 from the germline V gene are SNHLY and FYNNEI. With V trimmed by 3 bases and J by 5 bases, 0 bases remained unmatched. The CDR3 coding sequence is TGTGCCAGCAGTGAGGACAGGGACAATGAGCAGTTCTTC. Translation: CASSEDRDNEQFF.

This clone was recorded once. The CDR3 region is CASSFQAHEQFF. DNA for the CDR3: TGTGCCAGCAGCTTCCAGGCCCATGAGCAGTTCTTC. The chain has TRBV5-6 and TRBJ2-1; no clear D. Between the trimmed V and J ends, which lost 2 bases and 8 bases, there was a span of 8 bases. The germline CDR1 and CDR2 sequences are SGHDT and YYEEEE. The CDR3 is 12 amino acids.

This chain connects TRBV4-3 to TRBJ2-7; 9 bases align to TRBD2. Unmatched junction bases numbered 5, after V lost 0 bases and J lost 2 bases. Germline loops: CDR1 LGHNA, CDR2 YSLEER. This CDR3 region has 16 residues. DNA of the CDR3: TGCGCCAGCAGCCAAGATTGGGCGGGAGGGCCCTACGAGCAGTACTTC. Translation gives CASSQDWAGGPYEQYF.

This chain links TRBV27 with TRBJ1-2; 11 nucleotides match TRBD1. CDR1 and CDR2 from the germline V gene are MNHEY and SMNVEV (reference sequence). The J segment lost 4 bases and the V segment lost 5 bases, leaving 6 bases of the junction unmatched. The CDR3 loop spans 15 amino acids. DNA of the CDR3: TGTGCCAGCAGTCCCGGACAGGGGGCGATCTATGGCTACACCTTC. The encoded protein is CASSPGQGAIYGYTF.

The chain uses TRBV5-5 and TRBJ2-1; possible D gene TRBD2, 6 bases. The CDR3 contains 16 residues. Germline CDR1 SGHKS, CDR2 YYEKEE (reference sequence). With 0 bases removed from V and 4 bases from J, the gap between germline ends came to 14 bases. The CDR3: CASSLAVGGLYNEQFF. The CDR3 nucleotides read TGTGCCAGCAGCTTGGCCGTCGGAGGGTTATACAATGAGCAGTTCTTC.

The chain is built from TRBV19 and TRBJ2-7, with D possibly TRBD1 on 6 matching bases. V lost 4 bases and J 5 bases, leaving 12 bases between the germline ends. The germline V gene has CDR1 LNHDA and CDR2 SQIVND (reference sequence). This CDR3 region has 13 residues. The CDR3 region is CASSTDRFHEQYF. CDR3 bases: TGTGCCAGTAGTACCGACAGGTTCCACGAGCAGTACTTC.

This clone occurred once. The chain links TRBV5-1 to TRBJ2-7, with D perhaps TRBD2 (6 bases). Germline-derived CDR1 and CDR2 are SGHRS and YFSETQ. Trimming removed 3 bases from V and 0 bases from J, with 16 bases in between. The CDR3 totals 16 residues. CDR3 DNA sequence: TGCGCCAGCAGCTATGGACGAGGGCGGGGCTCCTACGAGCAGTACTTC. It specifies CASSYGRGRGSYEQYF.

The genes are TRBV6-6 and TRBJ2-5; 12 nucleotides agree with TRBD2. Germline V CDR1 and CDR2: MNHNY, SVGAGI (reference sequence). The ends lost 6 bases at V and 4 bases at J; junction bases unmatched: 3. CDR3 size: 14 residues. DNA of the CDR3: TGTGCCAGCAGCCTGGGACTAGCGGGAGAGACCCAGTACTTC. Its translation: CASSLGLAGETQYF.

The V gene is TRBV30, the J gene TRBJ1-1, with no clear D. CDR1 GTSNPN and CDR2 SVGIG come from the germline V gene (reference sequence). The CDR3 contains 13 residues. Trimming took 4 bases from V and 0 from J, leaving 9 bases between them. CDR3 in amino acids: CAWKKTLNTEAFF. The CDR3 DNA sequence: TGTGCCTGGAAAAAAACACTGAACACTGAAGCTTTCTTT.

V gene TRBV7-9 combines with J gene TRBJ2-7; TRBD2 might be the D (6 bases). Deletions cut 5 bases from V and 4 bases from J, with 18 bases between. The length of the CDR3 is 15 residues. Germline lookup yields CDR1 SEHNR and CDR2 FQNEAQ (reference sequence). CDR3 in DNA: TGTGCCAGCAGCCGGATCGGGGGTCCCAATTACGAGCAGTACTTC. The encoded protein is CASSRIGGPNYEQYF.

V is TRBV28 and J is TRBJ2-3, with D perhaps matching TRBD1 (5 bases). The CDR3 length is 15 residues. In germline, CDR1 is MDHEN, CDR2 SYDVKM. Trimming left V 3 bases short and J 6 bases short, with 16 bases between. CDR3 loop: CASSFRGRAADTQYF. Here the CDR3 DNA reads TGTGCCAGCAGTTTTAGGGGTCGAGCAGCGGATACGCAGTATTTT.

The chain recombines TRBV29-1 with TRBJ1-1; D unresolved. Per the germline V gene, CDR1 is SQVTM and CDR2 is ANQGSEA. V gave up 4 bases and J gave up 1 base, with 10 bases separating them. The CDR3 spans 13 residues. Here the CDR3 reads CSVGSPGNTEAFF. The CDR3 coding sequence is TGCAGCGTTGGATCCCCCGGGAACACTGAAGCTTTCTTT. Drawing the rest from reference TRBV29-1 and TRBJ1-1, the complete variable domain is SAVISQKPSRDICQRGTSLTIQCQVDSQVTMMFWYRQQPGQSLTLIATANQGSEATYESGFVIDKFPISRPNLTFSTLTVSNMSPEDSSIYLCSVGSPGNTEAFFGQGTRLTVV.

V gene TRBV10-2 combines with J gene TRBJ2-1; 9 positions agree with TRBD2. The CDR3 consists of 15 residues. J gave up 9 bases and V 6 bases, and 12 bases lay outside the gene matches. The germline gives CDR1 WSHSY, CDR2 SAAADI. This chain's CDR3 is CASSPGLARMPEQFF. The CDR3 DNA is TGCGCCAGCAGCCCCGGACTAGCGAGGATGCCTGAGCAGTTCTTC.

The CDR3 DNA sequence: TGTGCCAGCAGCTGGGACTTTCTCGGAACGTCAGCTTTCTTT. Encoded protein: CASSWDFLGTSAFF. The genes are TRBV11-2 and TRBJ1-1, with a possible D match to TRBD1 (5 bases). This CDR3 contains 14 residues. Germline CDR1 SGHAT, CDR2 FQNNGV. Trimming took off 4 bases at V and 10 bases at J, with 19 bases between the two ends.

This chain uses TRBV7-9 with TRBJ2-2; TRBD1 matches 11 bases. The CDR3 consists of 15 residues. Germline CDR1 is SEHNR and CDR2 is FQNEAQ (reference sequence). V lost 5 bases and J lost 6; bases outside the gene matches: 5. The chain's CDR3 is CASSPGTGGSGELFF. Written as DNA, the CDR3 is TGTGCCAGCAGCCCCGGGACAGGGGGTTCCGGGGAGCTGTTTTTT.

The chain carries TRBV15 and TRBJ2-1; TRBD2 aligns across 8 bases. CDR3 length: 15 residues. V shed 2 bases and J 4 bases; nucleotides not matched to a gene: 4. The germline gives CDR1 LNHNV, CDR2 YYDKDF (reference sequence). CDR3 DNA: TGTGCCACCAGCAGAAGTGGACTAGCTTACAATGAGCAGTTCTTC. It codes for CATSRSGLAYNEQFF. The variable domain in full, completed from reference TRBV15 and TRBJ2-1, reads DAMVIQNPRYQVTQFGKPVTLSCSQTLNHNVMYWYQQKSSQAPKLLFHYYDKDFNNEADTPDNFQSRRPNTSFCFLDIRSPGLGDTAMYLCATSRSGLAYNEQFFGPGTRLTVL.

This chain joins TRBV9 and TRBJ1-2; D possibly corresponds to TRBD1 (5 bases). V lost 0 bases to trimming and J lost 4 bases, with 10 bases between them. CDR3 size: 14 residues. Germline V gene lookup returns CDR1 SGDLS and CDR2 YYNGEE. CDR3 sequence: CASSVGGSSYGYTF. DNA for the CDR3: TGTGCCAGCAGCGTAGGGGGCTCGAGCTATGGCTACACCTTC. Filled out from reference TRBV9 and TRBJ1-2, the complete variable domain reads DSGVTQTPKHLITATGQRVTLRCSPRSGDLSVYWYQQSLDQGLQFLIQYYNGEERAKGNILERFSAQQFPDLHSELNLSSLELGDSALYFCASSVGGSSYGYTFGSGTRLTVV.